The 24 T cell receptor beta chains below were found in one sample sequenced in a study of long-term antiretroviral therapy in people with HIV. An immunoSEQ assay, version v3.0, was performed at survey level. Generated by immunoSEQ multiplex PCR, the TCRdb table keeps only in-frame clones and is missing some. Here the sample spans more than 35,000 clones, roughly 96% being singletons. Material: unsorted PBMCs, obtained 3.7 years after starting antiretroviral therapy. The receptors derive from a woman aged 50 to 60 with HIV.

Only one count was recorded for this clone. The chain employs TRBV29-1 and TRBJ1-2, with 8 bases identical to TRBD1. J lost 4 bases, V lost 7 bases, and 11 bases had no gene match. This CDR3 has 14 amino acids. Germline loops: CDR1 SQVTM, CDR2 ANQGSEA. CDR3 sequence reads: CSAPNQQGGYGYTF. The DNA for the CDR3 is TGCAGCGCCCCTAACCAACAGGGGGGCTATGGCTACACCTTC.

CDR3: CASSRGRGLGYEQYF. The CDR3 region has the DNA TGTGCCAGCAGCCGGGGGAGGGGGCTCGGCTACGAGCAGTACTTC. V is TRBV11-2 and J is TRBJ2-7, with D perhaps assigned TRBD1 or TRBD2 (7 bases each). This CDR3 is built from 15 residues. Germline V gene lookup returns CDR1 SGHAT and CDR2 FQNNGV. V dropped 5 bases and J dropped 3 bases, with 17 bases sitting between them.

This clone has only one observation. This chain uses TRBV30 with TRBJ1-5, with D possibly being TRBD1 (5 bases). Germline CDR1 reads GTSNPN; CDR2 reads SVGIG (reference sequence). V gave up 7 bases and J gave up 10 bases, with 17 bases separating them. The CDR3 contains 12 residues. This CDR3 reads CAYWDGKGPQHF. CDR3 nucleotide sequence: TGTGCCTATTGGGACGGGAAAGGTCCCCAGCATTTT.

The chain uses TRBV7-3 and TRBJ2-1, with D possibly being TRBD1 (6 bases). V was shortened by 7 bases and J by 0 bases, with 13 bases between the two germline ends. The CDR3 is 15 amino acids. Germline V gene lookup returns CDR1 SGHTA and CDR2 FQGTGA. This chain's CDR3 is CASTPGATSYNEQFF. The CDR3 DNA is TGTGCCAGCACCCCAGGGGCTACCTCCTACAATGAGCAGTTCTTC.

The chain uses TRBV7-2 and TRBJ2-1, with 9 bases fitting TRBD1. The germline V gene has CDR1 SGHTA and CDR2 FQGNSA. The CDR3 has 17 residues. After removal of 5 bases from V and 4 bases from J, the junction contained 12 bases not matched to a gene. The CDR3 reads CASSPTGGEIGYNEQFF. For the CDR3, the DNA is TGTGCCAGCAGCCCCACAGGGGGCGAAATAGGTTACAATGAGCAGTTCTTC.

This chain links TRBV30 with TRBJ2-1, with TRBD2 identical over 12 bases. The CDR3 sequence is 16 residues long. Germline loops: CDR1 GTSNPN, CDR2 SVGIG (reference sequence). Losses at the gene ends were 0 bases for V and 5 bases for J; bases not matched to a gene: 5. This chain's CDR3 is CAWSVNGLAGNNEQFF. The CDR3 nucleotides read TGTGCCTGGAGTGTAAACGGACTAGCGGGAAACAATGAGCAGTTCTTC. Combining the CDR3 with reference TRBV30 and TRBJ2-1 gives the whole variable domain SQTIHQWPATLVQPVGSPLSLECTVEGTSNPNLYWYRQAAGRGLQLLFYSVGIGQISSEVPQNLSASRPQDRQFILSSKKLLLSDSGFYLCAWSVNGLAGNNEQFFGPGTRLTVL.

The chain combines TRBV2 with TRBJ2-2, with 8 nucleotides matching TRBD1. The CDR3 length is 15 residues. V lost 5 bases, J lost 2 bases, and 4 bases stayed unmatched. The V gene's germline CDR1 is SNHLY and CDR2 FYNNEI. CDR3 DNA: TGTGCCAGCAGTCGACAGGGGATAAACACCGGGGAGCTGTTTTTT. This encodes CASSRQGINTGELFF.

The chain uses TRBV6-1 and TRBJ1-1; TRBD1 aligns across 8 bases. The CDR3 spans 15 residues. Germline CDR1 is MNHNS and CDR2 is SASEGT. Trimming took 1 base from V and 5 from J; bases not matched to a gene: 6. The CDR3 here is CASSEGRQGRTEAFF. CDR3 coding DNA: TGTGCCAGCAGTGAAGGCCGACAGGGGAGAACTGAAGCTTTCTTT.

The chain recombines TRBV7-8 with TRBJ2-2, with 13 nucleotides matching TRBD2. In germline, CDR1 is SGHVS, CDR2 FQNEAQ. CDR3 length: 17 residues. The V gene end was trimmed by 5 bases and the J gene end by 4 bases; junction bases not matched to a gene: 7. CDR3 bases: TGTGCCAGCAGCATACTAGCGGGGGGGCCCACCACCGGGGAGCTGTTTTTT. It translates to CASSILAGGPTTGELFF.

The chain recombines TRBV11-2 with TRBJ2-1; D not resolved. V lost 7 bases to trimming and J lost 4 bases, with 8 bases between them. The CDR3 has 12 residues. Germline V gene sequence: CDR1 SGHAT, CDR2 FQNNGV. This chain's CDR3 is CASTQTYNEQFF. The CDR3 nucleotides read TGTGCCAGCACTCAGACTTACAATGAGCAGTTCTTC.

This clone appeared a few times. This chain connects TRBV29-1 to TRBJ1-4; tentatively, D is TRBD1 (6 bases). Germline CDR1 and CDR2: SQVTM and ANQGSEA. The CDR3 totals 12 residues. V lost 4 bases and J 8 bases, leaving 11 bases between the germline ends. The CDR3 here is CSVVRQGEKLFF. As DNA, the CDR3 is TGCAGCGTTGTCAGGCAGGGGGAAAAACTGTTTTTT.

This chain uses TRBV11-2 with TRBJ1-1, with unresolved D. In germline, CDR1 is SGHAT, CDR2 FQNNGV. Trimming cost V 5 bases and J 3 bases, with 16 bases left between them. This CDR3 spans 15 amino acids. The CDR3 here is CASSPTVRVDTEAFF. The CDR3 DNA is TGTGCCAGCAGCCCCACAGTAAGGGTGGACACTGAAGCTTTCTTT.

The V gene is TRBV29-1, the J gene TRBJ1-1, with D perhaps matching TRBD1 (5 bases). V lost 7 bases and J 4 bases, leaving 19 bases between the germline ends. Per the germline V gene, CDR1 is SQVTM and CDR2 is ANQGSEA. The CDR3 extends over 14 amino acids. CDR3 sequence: CSGIVTTGGTEAFF. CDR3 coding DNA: TGCAGCGGCATAGTTACCACGGGGGGCACTGAAGCTTTCTTT.

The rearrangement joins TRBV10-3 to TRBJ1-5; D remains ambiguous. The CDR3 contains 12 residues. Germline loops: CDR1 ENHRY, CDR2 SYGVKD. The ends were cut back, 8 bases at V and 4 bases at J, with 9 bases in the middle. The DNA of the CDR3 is TGTGCCATCGGCTCAACGAATCAGCCCCAGCATTTT. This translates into CAIGSTNQPQHF.

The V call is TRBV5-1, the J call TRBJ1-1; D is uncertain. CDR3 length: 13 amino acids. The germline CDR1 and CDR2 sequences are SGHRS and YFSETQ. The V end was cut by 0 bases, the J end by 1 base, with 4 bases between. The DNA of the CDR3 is TGCGCCAGCAGCTTGGACAGGAACACTGAAGCTTTCTTT. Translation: CASSLDRNTEAFF.

CDR3 loop: CASSLRDRGRYTEAFF. Here the CDR3 DNA reads TGTGCCAGCAGCCTCCGGGACAGGGGACGGTACACTGAAGCTTTCTTT. This chain links TRBV14 with TRBJ1-1, with 10 positions matching TRBD1. CDR3 length equals 16 residues. Germline assignment: CDR1 SGHDN and CDR2 FVKESK. J gave up 3 bases and V 4 bases, and 8 bases lay outside the gene matches.

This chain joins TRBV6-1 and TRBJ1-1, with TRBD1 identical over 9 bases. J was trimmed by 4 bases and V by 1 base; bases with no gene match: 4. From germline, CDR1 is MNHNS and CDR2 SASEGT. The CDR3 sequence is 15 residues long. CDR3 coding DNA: TGTGCCAGCAGTGAAGACAGGGGGCTTGTCACTGAAGCTTTCTTT. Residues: CASSEDRGLVTEAFF.

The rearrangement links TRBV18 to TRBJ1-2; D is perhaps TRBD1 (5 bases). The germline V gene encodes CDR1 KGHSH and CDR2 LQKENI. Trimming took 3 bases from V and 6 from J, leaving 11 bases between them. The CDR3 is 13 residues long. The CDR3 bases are TGTGCCAGCTCACCGGGCAGGGAAGATGGCTACACCTTC. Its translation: CASSPGREDGYTF.

The CDR3 nucleotides read TGTGCCAGCAGTCGGGGACAGGGGAACGGCGGGAACACTGAAGCTTTCTTT. Its protein is CASSRGQGNGGNTEAFF. This chain uses TRBV27 with TRBJ1-1; the match to TRBD1 covers 10 bases. CDR3 length: 17 residues. Germline-derived CDR1 and CDR2 are MNHEY and SMNVEV (reference sequence). After removal of 5 bases from V and 1 base from J, the junction contained 10 bases not matched to a gene.

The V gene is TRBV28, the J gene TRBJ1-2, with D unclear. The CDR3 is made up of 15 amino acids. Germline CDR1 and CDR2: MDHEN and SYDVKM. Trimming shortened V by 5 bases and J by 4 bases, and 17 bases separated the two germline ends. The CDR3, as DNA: TGTGCCAGCAGTCTCTCAAGAGGAGCTACCTATGGCTACACCTTC. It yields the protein CASSLSRGATYGYTF.

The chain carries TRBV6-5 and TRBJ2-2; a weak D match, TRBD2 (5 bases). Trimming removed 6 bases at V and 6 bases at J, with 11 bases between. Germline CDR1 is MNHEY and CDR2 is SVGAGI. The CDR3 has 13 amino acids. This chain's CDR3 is CASSHGGPGELFF. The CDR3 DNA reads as TGTGCCAGCAGCCACGGAGGACCCGGGGAGCTGTTTTTT.

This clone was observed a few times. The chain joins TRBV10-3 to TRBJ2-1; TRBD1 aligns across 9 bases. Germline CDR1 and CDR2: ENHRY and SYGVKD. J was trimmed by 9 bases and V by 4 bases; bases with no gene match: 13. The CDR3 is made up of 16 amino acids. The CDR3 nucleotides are TGTGCCATCAGTGGACTCCGGGACAGGGATATGACTGAGCAGTTCTTC. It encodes CAISGLRDRDMTEQFF.

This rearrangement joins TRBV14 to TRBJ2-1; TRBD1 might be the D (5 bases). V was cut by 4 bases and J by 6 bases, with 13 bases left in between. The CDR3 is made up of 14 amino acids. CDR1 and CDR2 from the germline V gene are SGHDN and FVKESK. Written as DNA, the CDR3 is TGTGCCAGCAGCCCATTCTTCCAGGGCAATGAGCAGTTCTTC. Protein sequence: CASSPFFQGNEQFF.

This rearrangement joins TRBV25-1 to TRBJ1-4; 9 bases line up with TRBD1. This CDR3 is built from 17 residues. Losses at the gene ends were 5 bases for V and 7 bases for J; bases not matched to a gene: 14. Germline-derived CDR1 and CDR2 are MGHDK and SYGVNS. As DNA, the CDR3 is TGTGCCAGCAGTCCTATTCCTACCGGGACAGGGAGTGAAAAACTGTTTTTT. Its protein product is CASSPIPTGTGSEKLFF. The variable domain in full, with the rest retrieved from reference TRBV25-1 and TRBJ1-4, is EADIYQTPRYLVIGTGKKITLECSQTMGHDKMYWYQQDPGMELHLIHYSYGVNSTEKGDLSSESTVSRIRTEHFPLTLESARPSHTSQYLCASSPIPTGTGSEKLFFGSGTQLSVL.